Shown below are 26 T cell receptor beta chains from a single sample sequenced in a study of CD8+CD57+ T cells in acquired aplastic anemia. Patients chosen for sequencing had CD8+CD57+ cells that had expanded, as shown by flow cytometry. It was genomic DNA that served as the template for profiling TCR beta VDJ and CDR3. One entry per CDR3 protein, called by TCRdb with MiXCR from the reads. The data hold around 200,000 distinct CDR3 sequences, with roughly 50% observed a single time. The sequenced sample consisted of sorted CD4+, CD8+, or CD8+CD57+ T cells (not recorded which) from PBMCs. Source of these receptors: a human donor with aplastic anemia.

The gene calls are TRBV28 and TRBJ1-2, with D possibly TRBD1 on 5 matching bases. Germline CDR1 reads MDHEN; CDR2 reads SYDVKM. The V gene lost 8 bases and the J gene lost 9 bases, with 13 bases spanning the gap. The length of the CDR3 is 11 residues. The CDR3 sequence is CASGLRVRYTF. In nucleotides, the CDR3 is TGTGCCAGCGGACTCAGGGTTCGCTACACCTTC.

The genes are TRBV7-9 and TRBJ2-3; 8 bases match TRBD1. V lost 5 bases, J lost 2 bases, and 6 bases stayed unmatched. CDR1 and CDR2 (germline): SEHNR, FQNEAQ (reference sequence). The CDR3 is made up of 15 amino acids. The CDR3 region has the DNA TGTGCCAGCAGCCCACGGACAGGGCCCACAGATACGCAGTATTTT. It encodes CASSPRTGPTDTQYF.

The chain carries TRBV20-1 and TRBJ2-5; the match to TRBD1 covers 10 bases. There are 14 residues in the CDR3. Per the germline V gene, CDR1 is DFQATT and CDR2 is SNEGSKA (reference sequence). The J segment lost 6 bases and the V segment lost 4 bases, leaving 8 bases of the junction unmatched. The CDR3, as DNA: TGCAGTGCTACCGGGACAGGGGAAGTGAAGACCCAGTACTTC. Its translation is CSATGTGEVKTQYF.

This clonotype was seen ten or more times. This chain connects TRBV20-1 to TRBJ2-7; unclear D gene. CDR1 is DFQATT, CDR2 SNEGSKA, per germline (reference sequence). Trimming removed 5 bases from V and 4 bases from J, with 18 bases in between. There are 14 residues in the CDR3. The DNA for the CDR3 is TGCAGTGCTCAAGATGGGCGTATGGGGTACGAGCAGTACTTC. Its protein is CSAQDGRMGYEQYF.

The rearrangement links TRBV15 to TRBJ2-5; 10 bases are shared with TRBD2. V lost 0 bases to trimming and J lost 0 bases; unmatched junction nucleotides: 13. This CDR3 spans 20 amino acids. Germline V CDR1 and CDR2: LNHNV, YYDKDF (reference sequence). This CDR3 is CATSRDSYASGGRDQETQYF. The CDR3 bases are TGTGCCACCAGCAGAGATTCTTATGCTAGCGGGGGCCGTGACCAAGAGACCCAGTACTTC.

A remark on this clonotype: This is likely a read error, given that the CDR3 carries no conserved phenylalanine or tryptophan at its end. The V call is TRBV3-1, the J call TRBJ1-4, with D perhaps TRBD1 (6 bases). Germline assignment: CDR1 LGHDT and CDR2 YNNKEL (reference sequence). V was cut by 4 bases and J by 0 bases, with 15 bases left in between. This CDR3 contains 17 residues. The CDR3 spells CASSPDRTSPTNEKLFL. The CDR3 DNA reads as TGTGCCAGCAGCCCCGACAGGACGAGCCCAACTAATGAAAAACTGTTTCTT.

This clonotype turned up a few times. CDR3 region: CSVNTDTQYF. The CDR3 DNA reads as TGCAGCGTTAACACAGATACGCAGTATTTT. The genes are TRBV29-1 and TRBJ2-3; no definite D call. Per the germline V gene, CDR1 is SQVTM and CDR2 is ANQGSEA. The CDR3 length is 10 residues. Between the trimmed V and J ends, which lost 5 bases and 2 bases, there was a span of 2 bases.

This clonotype was observed at least ten times. The chain is built from TRBV19 and TRBJ1-6; D gene ambiguous. Trimming pared 3 bases from V and 7 bases from J, leaving 10 bases between. This CDR3 spans 14 amino acids. The V gene's germline CDR1 is LNHDA and CDR2 SQIVND (reference sequence). The DNA of the CDR3 is TGTGCCAGTAGTATGAGTCAGAGAAATTCACCCCTCCACTTT. Translated: CASSMSQRNSPLHF.

The chain has TRBV20-1 and TRBJ1-5; no definite D call. Germline V gene sequence: CDR1 DFQATT, CDR2 SNEGSKA (reference sequence). The length of the CDR3 is 14 residues. V gave up 0 bases and J gave up 7 bases, with 13 bases separating them. CDR3 DNA: TGCAGTGCTAGAGATATGACCGGTCGGCAGCCCCAGCATTTT. Its protein is CSARDMTGRQPQHF.

In the case of this clonotype: The junction differs from germline at one of its ends, possibly a read error. The chain couples TRBV12-3 or TRBV12-4 to TRBJ2-7; D might be TRBD2 (6 bases). There are 14 residues in the CDR3. The CDR3 nucleotides read TGCGCCAGCAGCTCGAGCGGGTCCTTCTACGAGCAGTACTTC. Translation gives CASSSSGSFYEQYF.

The sample holds many counts of this clonotype. The V call is TRBV7-8, the J call TRBJ1-3; D is undetermined. V was trimmed by 5 bases and J by 0 bases, leaving 8 bases between them. Germline CDR1 and CDR2: SGHVS and FQNEAQ. The CDR3 runs to 14 residues. This chain's CDR3 is CASSPVPSGNTIYF. CDR3 nucleotides: TGTGCCAGCAGCCCCGTTCCCTCTGGAAACACCATATATTTT.

This clonotype was recorded many times. V and J are TRBV28 and TRBJ2-7; TRBD1 aligns across 9 bases. CDR1 and CDR2 (germline): MDHEN, SYDVKM. V was clipped by 6 bases and J by 0 bases; unmatched bases: 3. The CDR3 runs 14 residues. CDR3: CASSWTGVSYEQYF. As DNA, the CDR3 is TGTGCCAGCAGCTGGACAGGGGTCTCCTACGAGCAGTACTTC.

At least ten counts were recorded for this clonotype. The chain uses TRBV20-1 and TRBJ1-2; maybe TRBD1 (6 bases). V was cut by 0 bases and J by 7 bases, with 15 bases left in between. The CDR3 is 14 amino acids. Germline lookup yields CDR1 DFQATT and CDR2 SNEGSKA (reference sequence). CDR3 region: CSARDTGRPSGYTF. The CDR3 nucleotides read TGCAGTGCTAGAGACACAGGGCGTCCAAGTGGCTACACCTTC.

The chain is built from TRBV9 and TRBJ1-2, with 7 bases matching TRBD1. Losses at the gene ends were 3 bases for V and 8 bases for J; bases not matched to a gene: 13. Germline CDR1 and CDR2: SGDLS and YYNGEE. This CDR3 region has 15 residues. CDR3 coding DNA: TGTGCCAGCAGCGAGAAAGGACAGGCTGGGGTAGGCTACACCTTC. Protein product: CASSEKGQAGVGYTF.

The sample holds many counts of this clonotype. The V gene is TRBV29-1, the J gene TRBJ2-6; 7 bases are shared with TRBD1. V was pared by 4 bases and J by 2 bases, with 5 bases of the junction left unmatched. The CDR3 extends over 15 amino acids. The germline V gene encodes CDR1 SQVTM and CDR2 ANQGSEA. The DNA for the CDR3 is TGCAGCGTTGTGACAGGGTTGACTGGGGCCAACGTCCTGACTTTC. Amino acids: CSVVTGLTGANVLTF.

The chain carries TRBV25-1 and TRBJ2-3; the match to TRBD2 covers 10 bases. This CDR3 comprises 17 residues. Germline-derived CDR1 and CDR2 are MGHDK and SYGVNS. V lost 6 bases and J lost 0; bases outside the gene matches: 9. CDR3 in amino acids: CASSQLAGLASTDTQYF. The CDR3 DNA reads TGTGCCAGCAGCCAGCTCGCGGGACTAGCGAGCACAGATACGCAGTATTTT.

The CDR3 here is CASSQKIGLAGQYF. Written as DNA, the CDR3 is TGTGCCAGCAGCCAAAAGATAGGACTAGCGGGTCAGTATTTT. The V and J genes are TRBV3-1 and TRBJ2-3; 11 bases line up with TRBD2. Germline V lookup: CDR1 LGHDT, CDR2 YNNKEL (reference sequence). The CDR3 is made up of 14 amino acids. Trimming cost V 2 bases and J 12 bases; bases outside gene matches: 7.

This chain links TRBV6-1 with TRBJ2-2; 9 nucleotides agree with TRBD1. Trimming took 6 bases from V and 8 from J; bases not matched to a gene: 4. Germline CDR1 MNHNS, CDR2 SASEGT. This CDR3 has 13 residues. CDR3 DNA: TGTGCCAGCAGCGGGACAGGGAAAGGGGAGCTGTTTTTT. Translated, it gives CASSGTGKGELFF.

The chain joins TRBV2 to TRBJ1-2, with 7 bases matching TRBD1. The germline CDR1 and CDR2 sequences are SNHLY and FYNNEI. The CDR3 length is 14 residues. The J segment lost 7 bases and the V segment lost 1 base, leaving 6 bases of the junction unmatched. In DNA, the CDR3 is TGTGCCAGCAGTGAAGGCGGGACAGTCGGTGGCTACACCTTC. Translating it yields CASSEGGTVGGYTF. The entire variable domain, with the rest obtained from reference TRBV2 and TRBJ1-2, is as follows: EPEVTQTPSHQVTQMGQEVILRCVPISNHLYFYWYRQILGQKVEFLVSFYNNEISEKSEIFDDQFSVERPDGSNFTLKIRSTKLEDSAMYFCASSEGGTVGGYTFGSGTRLTVV.

In its sample, this clonotype was seen many times. The chain is built from TRBV7-3 and TRBJ1-3, with TRBD1 matching over 9 bases. CDR3 length equals 15 residues. The V gene end was trimmed by 8 bases and the J gene end by 5 bases; junction bases not matched to a gene: 10. In germline, CDR1 is SGHTA, CDR2 FQGTGA. For the CDR3, the DNA is TGTGCCAGCCTCCACCGGGACAGGGCCCGAAACACCATATATTTT. It is translated as CASLHRDRARNTIYF. Full variable domain (outside the CDR3, taken from reference TRBV7-3 and TRBJ1-3): GAGVSQTPSNKVTEKGKYVELRCDPISGHTALYWYRQSLGQGPEFLIYFQGTGAADDSGLPNDRFFAVRPEGSVSTLKIQRTERGDSAVYLCASLHRDRARNTIYFGEGSWLTVV.

The chain uses TRBV29-1 and TRBJ2-5; the D gene is possibly TRBD2 (7 bases). The V end lost 6 bases, the J end lost 0 bases, and 17 bases lay between the germline ends. Germline assignment: CDR1 SQVTM and CDR2 ANQGSEA. The length of the CDR3 is 15 residues. The CDR3 reads CSVRGGGLYQETQYF. The CDR3 DNA is TGCAGCGTAAGGGGGGGCGGCCTGTACCAAGAGACCCAGTACTTC.

The V gene is TRBV15, the J gene TRBJ1-2; no definite D call. V shed 1 base and J shed 5 bases, with 17 bases lying between them. The CDR3 spans 16 residues. Germline V gene sequence: CDR1 LNHNV, CDR2 YYDKDF (reference sequence). For the CDR3, the DNA is TGTGCCACCAGCAGAGGAACGCTGGCCACATCTTATGGCTACACCTTC. Protein: CATSRGTLATSYGYTF.

The chain joins TRBV7-9 to TRBJ1-1, with 8 bases aligning to TRBD1. Germline CDR1 and CDR2: SEHNR and FQNEAQ (reference sequence). J gave up 6 bases and V 0 bases, and 3 bases lay outside the gene matches. CDR3 length: 14 amino acids. CDR3 residues: CASSLAGTGAEAFF. CDR3 DNA sequence: TGTGCCAGCAGCTTAGCAGGGACAGGCGCTGAAGCTTTCTTT.

Many counts were recorded for this clonotype. The junction departs from germline at one end; a sequencing error may be responsible. The rearrangement joins TRBV7-7 to TRBJ1-5, with TRBD1 as a possible D gene (5 bases). The CDR3 is 20 amino acids. Germline CDR1 is SSHAT and CDR2 is FNYEAQ (reference sequence). Here the CDR3 reads CASSWPGLGKGSRNNQPQHF. The CDR3 nucleotides are TGTGCTAGCAGCTGGCCGGGACTTGGAAAAGGAAGCCGAAACAATCAGCCCCAGCATTTT. Using reference TRBV7-7 and TRBJ1-5 for the parts outside the CDR3, the full variable domain is GAGVSQSPRYKVTKRGQDVTLRCDPISSHATLYWYQQALGQGPEFLTYFNYEAQPDKSGLPSDRFSAERPEGSISTLTIQRTEQRDSAMYRCASSWPGLGKGSRNNQPQHFGDGTRLSIL.

In its sample, this clonotype was seen many times. This chain connects TRBV4-1 to TRBJ2-3; D may be TRBD2 (7 bases). The CDR3 extends over 18 amino acids. V was trimmed by 1 base and J by 5 bases, leaving 22 bases between them. Germline V gene sequence: CDR1 MGHRA, CDR2 YSYEKL. The CDR3 here is CASSQGRVGGRQGDTQYF. The CDR3 region has the DNA TGCGCCAGCAGCCAAGGTCGGGTGGGGGGGCGTCAAGGAGATACGCAGTATTTT.

The rearrangement uses TRBV20-1 and TRBJ1-3; a weak D match, TRBD1 (5 bases). The germline gives CDR1 DFQATT, CDR2 SNEGSKA (reference sequence). V dropped 2 bases and J dropped 3 bases, with 14 bases sitting between them. The CDR3 is 15 residues long. CDR3 coding DNA: TGCAGTGCTAGATTTCCCGGGACTAGTGGAAACACCATATATTTT. Translating it yields CSARFPGTSGNTIYF.